This entry is about one T cell receptor (beta chain). Its antigen is currently unknown. The CDR3 sequence is 14 residues long. CDR1 is MNHNS and CDR2 is SASEGT in the germline V gene. Trimming pared 7 bases from V and 15 bases from J, leaving 25 bases between. During the collection period, no donor immune events like infections were recorded. The table came from immunoSEQ multiplex PCR; TCRdb's copy has only in-frame clones and leaves some out. The table includes over 90,000 clones, about 91% detected once. The entry originates in a study of identifying expanded T cells in peripheral blood. Whole-study results and caveats: Clone count variance between roughly 2-week samples rose with total template count. Technical replicates showed about 1.1 changed clones; two weeks 15 to 20; four weeks 19.

Input material: blood. This TCR was sampled from a person between 18 and 75 years old in good health. This rearrangement joins TRBV6-1 to TRBJ2-4; D not certain. Here the CDR3 reads CASTIRFRDPTRYF. The CDR3 DNA reads as TGTGCCAGCACCATAAGGTTTAGGGATCCTACGCGGTACTTC.